A selection of T cell receptor beta chains follows, all from one sample in a study of cytomegalovirus exposure and HLA in healthy donors. The method was immunoSEQ multiplex PCR; TCRdb's version includes in-frame clones alone and lacks a portion of them. The sample carries about 150,000 clones, 60% to 85% recorded once. The sample taken for sequencing was PBMCs. Receptors were obtained from a man aged 50-60 years in good health and CMV-seropositive. CDR3s leave out the opening cysteine and the closing phenylalanine or tryptophan. D genes are given only for firm matches.

D gene,J gene,V gene,CDR3 protein
TRBD2,TRBJ2-5,TRBV11-2,ASSSLAAGEGETQY
.,TRBJ2-3,TRBV6-5,ASSGTGFRTDTQY
.,TRBJ2-1,TRBV7-9,ASSYTPPGTHWNEQF
TRBD2,TRBJ2-7,TRBV18,ASSPSRSGSYEQY
TRBD2,TRBJ2-2,TRBV7-7,ASSPGTSGRAVVRSTGELF
TRBD1,TRBJ1-5,TRBV27,ASRSRDSRNSNQPQH
.,TRBJ1-5,TRBV28,ASRRRSRGVDQPQH
.,TRBJ1-5,TRBV30,AWATGLGQPQH
TRBD1,TRBJ2-7,TRBV27,ASSLDWDRSSYEQY
.,TRBJ1-2,TRBV6-1,ASSTFTELAGGYT